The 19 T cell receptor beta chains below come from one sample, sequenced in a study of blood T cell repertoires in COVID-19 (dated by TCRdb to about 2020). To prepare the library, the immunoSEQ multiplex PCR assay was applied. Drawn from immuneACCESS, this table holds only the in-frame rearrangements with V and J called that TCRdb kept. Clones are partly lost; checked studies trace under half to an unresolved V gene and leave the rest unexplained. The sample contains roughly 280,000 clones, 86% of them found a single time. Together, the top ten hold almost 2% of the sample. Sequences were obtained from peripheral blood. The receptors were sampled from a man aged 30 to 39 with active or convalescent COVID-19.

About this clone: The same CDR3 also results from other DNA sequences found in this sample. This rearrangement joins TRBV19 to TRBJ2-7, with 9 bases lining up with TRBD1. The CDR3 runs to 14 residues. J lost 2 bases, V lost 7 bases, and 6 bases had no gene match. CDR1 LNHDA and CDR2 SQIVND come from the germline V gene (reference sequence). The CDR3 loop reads CASTRGQGAYEQYF. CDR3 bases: TGTGCCAGTACGAGGGGACAGGGAGCCTACGAGCAGTACTTC.

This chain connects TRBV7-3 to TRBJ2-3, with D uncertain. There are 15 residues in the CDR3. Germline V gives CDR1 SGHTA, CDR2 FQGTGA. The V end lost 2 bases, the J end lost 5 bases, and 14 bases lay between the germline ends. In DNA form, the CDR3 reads TGTGCCAGCAGCTTACGTCAGTCCAATAAAGATACGCAGTATTTT. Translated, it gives CASSLRQSNKDTQYF.

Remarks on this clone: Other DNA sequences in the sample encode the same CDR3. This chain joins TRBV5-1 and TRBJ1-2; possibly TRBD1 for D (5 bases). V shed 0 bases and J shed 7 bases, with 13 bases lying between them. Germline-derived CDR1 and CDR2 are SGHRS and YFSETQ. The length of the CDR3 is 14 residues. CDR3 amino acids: CASSLADRVGGYTF. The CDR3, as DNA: TGCGCCAGCAGCTTGGCCGACAGAGTGGGTGGCTACACCTTC.

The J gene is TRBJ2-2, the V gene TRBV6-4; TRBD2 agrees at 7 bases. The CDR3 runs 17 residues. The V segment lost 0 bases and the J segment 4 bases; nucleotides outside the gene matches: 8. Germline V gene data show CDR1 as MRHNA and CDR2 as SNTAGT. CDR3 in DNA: TGTGCCAGCAGTGACTCGGGGGGGGACGGGGCCACCGGGGAGCTGTTTTTT. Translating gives CASSDSGGDGATGELFF.

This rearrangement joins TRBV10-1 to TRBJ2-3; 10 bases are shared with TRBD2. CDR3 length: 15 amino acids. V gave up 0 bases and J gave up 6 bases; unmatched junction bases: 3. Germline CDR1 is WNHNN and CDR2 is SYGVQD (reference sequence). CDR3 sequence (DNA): TGCGCCAGCAGTGAGTCGCTAGCGGGAGTTGATACGCAGTATTTT. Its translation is CASSESLAGVDTQYF.

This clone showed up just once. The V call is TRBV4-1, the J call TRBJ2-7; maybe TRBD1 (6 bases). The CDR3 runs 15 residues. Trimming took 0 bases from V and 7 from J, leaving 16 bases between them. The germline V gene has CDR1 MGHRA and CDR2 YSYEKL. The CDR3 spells CASSQDNAGAEEQYF. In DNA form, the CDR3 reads TGCGCCAGCAGCCAAGATAATGCAGGGGCGGAAGAGCAGTACTTC.

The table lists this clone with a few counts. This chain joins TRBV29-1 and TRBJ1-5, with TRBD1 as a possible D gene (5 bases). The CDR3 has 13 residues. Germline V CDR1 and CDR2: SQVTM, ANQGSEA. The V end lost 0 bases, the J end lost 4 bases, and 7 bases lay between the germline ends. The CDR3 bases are TGCAGCGTTGAAGAGGACACTAATCAGCCCCAGCATTTT. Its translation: CSVEEDTNQPQHF.

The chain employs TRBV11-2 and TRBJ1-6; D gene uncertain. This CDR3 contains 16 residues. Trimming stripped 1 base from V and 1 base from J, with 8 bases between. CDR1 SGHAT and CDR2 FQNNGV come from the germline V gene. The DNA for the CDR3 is TGTGCCAGCAGCTTAGTTGGCGGATCCTATAATTCACCCCTCCACTTT. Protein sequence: CASSLVGGSYNSPLHF.

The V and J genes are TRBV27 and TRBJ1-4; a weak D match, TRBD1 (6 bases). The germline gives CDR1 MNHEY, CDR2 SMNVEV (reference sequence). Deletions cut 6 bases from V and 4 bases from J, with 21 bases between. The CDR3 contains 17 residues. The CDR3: CASSPIPEDSYNEKLFF. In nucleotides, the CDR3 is TGTGCCAGCAGCCCAATCCCGGAGGACAGCTATAATGAAAAACTGTTTTTT.

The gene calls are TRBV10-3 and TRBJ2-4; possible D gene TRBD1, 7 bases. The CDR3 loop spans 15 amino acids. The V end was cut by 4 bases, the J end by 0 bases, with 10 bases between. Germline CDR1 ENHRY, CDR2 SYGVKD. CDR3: CAISAGDRAKNIQYF. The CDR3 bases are TGTGCCATCAGTGCGGGGGACAGAGCCAAAAACATTCAGTACTTC.

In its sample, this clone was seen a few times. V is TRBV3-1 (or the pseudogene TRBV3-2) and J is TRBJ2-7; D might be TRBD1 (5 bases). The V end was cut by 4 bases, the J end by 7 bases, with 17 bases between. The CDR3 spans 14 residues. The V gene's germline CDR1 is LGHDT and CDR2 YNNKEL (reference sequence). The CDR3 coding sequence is TGTGCCAGCAGCCCCTCTTGGGGCTCCTTGGAGCAGTACTTC. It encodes CASSPSWGSLEQYF.

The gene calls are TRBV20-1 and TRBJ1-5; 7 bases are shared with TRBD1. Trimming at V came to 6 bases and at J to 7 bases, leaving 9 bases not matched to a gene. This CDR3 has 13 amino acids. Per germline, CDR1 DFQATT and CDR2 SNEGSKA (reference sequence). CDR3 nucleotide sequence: TGCAGTGCCAGTACAGGGGCATGGCAGCCCCAGCATTTT. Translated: CSASTGAWQPQHF.

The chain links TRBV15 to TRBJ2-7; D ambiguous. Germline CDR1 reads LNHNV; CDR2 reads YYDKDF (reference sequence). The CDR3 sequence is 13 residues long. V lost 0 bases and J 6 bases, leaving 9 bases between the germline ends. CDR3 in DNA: TGTGCCACCAGCAGAGATCCACGCGGCGAGCAGTACTTC. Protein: CATSRDPRGEQYF. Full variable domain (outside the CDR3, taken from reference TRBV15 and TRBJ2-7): DAMVIQNPRYQVTQFGKPVTLSCSQTLNHNVMYWYQQKSSQAPKLLFHYYDKDFNNEADTPDNFQSRRPNTSFCFLDIRSPGLGDTAMYLCATSRDPRGEQYFGPGTRLTVT.

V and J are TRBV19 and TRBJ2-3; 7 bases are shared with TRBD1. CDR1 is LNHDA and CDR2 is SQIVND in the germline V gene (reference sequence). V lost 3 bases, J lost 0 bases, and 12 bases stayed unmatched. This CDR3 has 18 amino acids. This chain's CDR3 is CASSMAPRQGTSTDTQYF. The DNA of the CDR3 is TGTGCCAGTAGTATGGCACCTCGACAGGGCACGAGCACAGATACGCAGTATTTT. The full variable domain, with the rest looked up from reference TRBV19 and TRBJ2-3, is DGGITQSPKYLFRKEGQNVTLSCEQNLNHDAMYWYRQDPGQGLRLIYYSQIVNDFQKGDIAEGYSVSREKKESFPLTVTSAQKNPTAFYLCASSMAPRQGTSTDTQYFGPGTRLTVL.

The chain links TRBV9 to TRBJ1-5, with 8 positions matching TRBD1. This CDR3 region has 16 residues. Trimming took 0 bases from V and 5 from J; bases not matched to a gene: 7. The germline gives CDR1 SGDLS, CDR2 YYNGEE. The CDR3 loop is CASSVGAGGRDQPQHF. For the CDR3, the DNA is TGTGCCAGCAGCGTAGGCGCAGGGGGCAGGGATCAGCCCCAGCATTTT.

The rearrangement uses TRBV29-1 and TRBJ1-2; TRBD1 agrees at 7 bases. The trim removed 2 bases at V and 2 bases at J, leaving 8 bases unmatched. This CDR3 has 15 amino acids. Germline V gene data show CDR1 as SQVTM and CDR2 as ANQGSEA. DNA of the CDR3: TGCAGCGTTGAACTCCGGGACAGCGAGAACTATGGCTACACCTTC. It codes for CSVELRDSENYGYTF.

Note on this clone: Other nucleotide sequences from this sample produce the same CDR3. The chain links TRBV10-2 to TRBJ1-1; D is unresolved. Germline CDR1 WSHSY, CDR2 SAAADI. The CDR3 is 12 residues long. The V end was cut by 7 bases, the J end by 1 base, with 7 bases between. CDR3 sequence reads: CASTSRNTEAFF. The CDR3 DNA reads TGCGCCAGCACATCTAGGAACACTGAAGCTTTCTTT.

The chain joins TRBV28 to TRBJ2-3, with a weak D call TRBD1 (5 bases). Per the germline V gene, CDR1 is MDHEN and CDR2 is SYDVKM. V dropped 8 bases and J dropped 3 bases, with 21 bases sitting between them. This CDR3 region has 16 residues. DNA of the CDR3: TGTGCCAGCGGTAGTAGGGGCTCGAGCAAGACAGATACGCAGTATTTT. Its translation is CASGSRGSSKTDTQYF.

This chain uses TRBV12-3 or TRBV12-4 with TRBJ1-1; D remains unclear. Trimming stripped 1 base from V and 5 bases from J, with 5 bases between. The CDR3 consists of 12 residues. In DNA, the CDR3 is TGTGCCAGCAGTTTAGGGGCAACTGAAGCTTTCTTT. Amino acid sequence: CASSLGATEAFF.